This note documents a single T cell receptor (beta chain) sequence. Its matching antigen is unknown. This entry comes from a study of T-cell reconstitution after alpha-beta-depleted transplantation in children. A TCRbeta library incorporating unique molecular identifiers was prepared. From the PCR reads, TCRdb called clonotypes with MiXCR, one entry per CDR3 protein. The table includes fewer than 500,000 distinct CDR3 sequences, over 40% detected once. CDR1 SGHTA and CDR2 FQGNSA come from the germline V gene. The CDR3 length is 14 residues. V was clipped by 0 bases and J by 10 bases, with 13 bases between them. Study-level findings and limits: Hyperexpanded clones declined; after one year, newly produced T cells mostly supplied diversity. Roughly two months post-transplant, alpha-beta T cells reportedly originated from several hundred graft clones that had expanded.

The chain uses TRBV7-2 and TRBJ2-1, with D perhaps matching TRBD2 (6 bases). This sample comprised PBMCs, obtained before TCRalphabeta/CD19-depleted stem cell transplant. This receptor was taken from a girl aged 2-10 years with aplastic anemia, due to receive a stem cell transplant. CDR3 protein: CASSLADFRGEQFF. CDR3 sequence (DNA): TGTGCCAGCAGCTTAGCGGACTTCCGGGGGGAGCAGTTCTTC.